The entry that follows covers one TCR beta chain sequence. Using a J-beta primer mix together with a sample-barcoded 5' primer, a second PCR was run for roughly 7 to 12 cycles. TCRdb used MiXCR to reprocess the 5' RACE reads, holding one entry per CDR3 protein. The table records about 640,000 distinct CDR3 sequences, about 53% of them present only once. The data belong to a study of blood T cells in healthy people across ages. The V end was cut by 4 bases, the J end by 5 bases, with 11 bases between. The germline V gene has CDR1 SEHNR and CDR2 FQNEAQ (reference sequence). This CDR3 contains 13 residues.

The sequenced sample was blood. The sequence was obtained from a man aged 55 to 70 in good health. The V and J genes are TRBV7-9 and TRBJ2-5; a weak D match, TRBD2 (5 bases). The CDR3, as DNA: TGTGCCAGCAGCTCCAGCGGCCGGGAGACCCAGTACTTC. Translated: CASSSSGRETQYF.